The 2 T cell receptor beta chains below all came from one sample that was sequenced in a study of PD-L1 blockade in urothelial cancer (TCRdb year 2017). The time point label, read with the paper, signifies: peripheral blood 6 weeks after treatment start. Library preparation used the immunoSEQ multiplex PCR assay. Not all clones reach the TCRdb copy of this immuneACCESS table, which keeps in-frame sequences only. Checked studies attribute under half of the gap to unresolved V genes and leave the rest unexplained. In this sample the table shows about 36,000 clones, over 65% of which occur a single time. Of the sample, roughly a tenth is held by the ten largest clones. Sequencing was performed on PBMCs, taken around atezolizumab (anti-PD-L1) treatment. Source of these receptors: a man aged 40-55 years with urothelial cancer.

This clone was detected once. The CDR3, as DNA: TGCGCCAGCAGCCAAGGATGGGACAGGGGCAATCAGCCCCAGCATTTT. This gives the protein CASSQGWDRGNQPQHF. The V gene is TRBV4-3, the J gene TRBJ1-5, with 9 bases matching TRBD1. J gave up 2 bases and V 1 base, and 3 bases lay outside the gene matches. CDR3 length equals 16 residues. Germline loops: CDR1 LGHNA, CDR2 YSLEER.

The chain has TRBV15 and TRBJ2-1; 12 nucleotides align to TRBD2. The CDR3 covers 17 residues. V trimming: 3 bases; J trimming: 6 bases; junction bases outside the gene matches: 9. Germline V lookup: CDR1 LNHNV, CDR2 YYDKDF (reference sequence). The DNA of the CDR3 is TGTGCCACCAGCAGGACTAGCGGGAGCGTGGGAGGCAATGAGCAGTTCTTC. It encodes CATSRTSGSVGGNEQFF.